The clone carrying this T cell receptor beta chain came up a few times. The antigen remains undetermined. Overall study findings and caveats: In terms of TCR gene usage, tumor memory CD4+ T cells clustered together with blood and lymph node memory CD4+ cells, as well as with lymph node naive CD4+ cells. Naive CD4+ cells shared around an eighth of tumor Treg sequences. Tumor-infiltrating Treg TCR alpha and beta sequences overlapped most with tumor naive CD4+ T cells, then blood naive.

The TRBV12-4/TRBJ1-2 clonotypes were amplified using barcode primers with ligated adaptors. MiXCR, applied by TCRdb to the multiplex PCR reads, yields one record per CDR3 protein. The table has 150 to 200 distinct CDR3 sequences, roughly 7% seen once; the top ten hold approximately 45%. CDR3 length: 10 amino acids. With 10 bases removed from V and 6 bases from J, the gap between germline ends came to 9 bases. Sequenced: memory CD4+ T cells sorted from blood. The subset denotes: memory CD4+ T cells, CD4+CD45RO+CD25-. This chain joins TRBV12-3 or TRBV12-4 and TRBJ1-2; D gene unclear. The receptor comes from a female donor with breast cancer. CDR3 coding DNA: TGTGCCATCCGAAGCGATGGCTACACCTTC. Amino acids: CAIRSDGYTF.